This record covers a single T cell receptor beta chain. Antigen specificity is unknown. These data are taken from a study of CD8 T cells in ankylosing spondylitis. Study-level findings and limits: Researchers reportedly found disease-linked clones significantly enriched in matched ankylosing spondylitis synovial fluid. Disease-linked clones, CD8+, were relatively rare in peripheral blood. A TCR beta motif made of eight highly homologous variants seemed typical of ankylosing spondylitis blood.

Libraries of TCR beta came from quantitative 5'-RACE with molecular barcodes. TCRdb fed the 5' RACE reads into MiXCR, producing one record per CDR3 protein. Here the sample spans about 700,000 distinct CDR3 sequences, roughly 20% being singletons. The receptor comes from a male donor with ankylosing spondylitis. Sequencing was done on a sample of blood, either unsorted or a sorted T cell fraction (not recorded which).

For the CDR3, the DNA is TGCAGTGCTAGAGGTCAGCCCGGCCGTTCCCCCTACGAGCAGTACTTC. Its translation: CSARGQPGRSPYEQYF. The chain combines TRBV20-1 with TRBJ2-7; D gene unclear. CDR1 DFQATT and CDR2 SNEGSKA come from the germline V gene (reference sequence). This CDR3 has 16 amino acids. V gave up 1 base and J gave up 2 bases, with 18 bases separating them.